These 15 T cell receptor beta chains were all obtained from the same sample, sequenced in a study of T cell repertoires in ileal Crohn's disease. Here immunoSEQ multiplex PCR was the method, and the copy in TCRdb shows in-frame clones only, minus some. The sample includes approximately 6,000 clones, roughly four fifths seen only once; the top ten take 4.7%. Sequencing was done on a sample of ileal tissue. These receptors originate from an adult with Crohn's disease.

The chain has TRBV7-9 and TRBJ1-4; D not resolved. V lost 1 base to trimming and J lost 11 bases, with 8 bases between them. Germline-derived CDR1 and CDR2 are SEHNR and FQNEAQ (reference sequence). CDR3 size: 12 residues. In DNA, the CDR3 is TGTGCCAGCAGCTTAGGAAGTCAGAAACTGTTTTTT. Translating it yields CASSLGSQKLFF.

The rearrangement uses TRBV18 and TRBJ1-1; no definite D call. In germline, CDR1 is KGHSH, CDR2 LQKENI. V lost 2 bases, J lost 0 bases, and 10 bases lay in between. The CDR3 is 15 amino acids. CDR3 DNA sequence: TGTGCCAGCTCACCAGGTGTCGGCTTGAACACTGAAGCTTTCTTT. It translates to CASSPGVGLNTEAFF.

The genes are TRBV28 and TRBJ1-2, with a possible D match to TRBD1 (6 bases). The V gene's germline CDR1 is MDHEN and CDR2 SYDVKM. The CDR3 contains 16 residues. V was shortened by 8 bases and J by 4 bases, with 23 bases between the two germline ends. In nucleotides, the CDR3 is TGTGCCAGCGCTTACGGTTTGGGACACATCCTCTATGGCTACACCTTC. Amino acids: CASAYGLGHILYGYTF.

The rearrangement joins TRBV28 to TRBJ1-4; D is perhaps TRBD1 (5 bases). This CDR3 region has 14 residues. Germline CDR1 reads MDHEN; CDR2 reads SYDVKM. The germline V and J ends were trimmed by 6 bases and 4 bases, with 12 bases remaining between them. The CDR3 loop is CASRIRDNNEKLFF. The CDR3 DNA follows: TGTGCCAGCAGGATCAGGGATAATAATGAAAAACTGTTTTTT.

This rearrangement joins TRBV14 to TRBJ1-1, with D uncertain. Between the trimmed V and J ends, which lost 4 bases and 1 base, there was a span of 13 bases. The CDR3 has 15 amino acids. Germline V gene sequence: CDR1 SGHDN, CDR2 FVKESK. The CDR3 reads CASSRRFPGNTEAFF. In nucleotides, the CDR3 is TGTGCCAGCAGCCGCAGGTTTCCTGGGAACACTGAAGCTTTCTTT.

The gene calls are TRBV7-2 and TRBJ1-2; TRBD1 matches 10 bases. In germline, CDR1 is SGHTA, CDR2 FQGNSA. J lost 8 bases, V lost 0 bases, and 9 bases had no gene match. The CDR3 loop spans 16 amino acids. CDR3 DNA sequence: TGTGCCAGCAGCTTAGCCGGGACAGGGGAAGTGCAAGGCTACACCTTC. Translating it yields CASSLAGTGEVQGYTF.

This clone was picked up a small number of times. The rearrangement uses TRBV10-2 and TRBJ2-7; TRBD1 aligns across 7 bases. The V segment lost 9 bases and the J segment 0 bases; nucleotides outside the gene matches: 5. The CDR3 has 13 residues. Germline-derived CDR1 and CDR2 are WSHSY and SAAADI. The CDR3, as DNA: TGCGCCAGTTGGGACAGACGCTCCTACGAGCAGTACTTC. It encodes CASWDRRSYEQYF.

This sequence joins TRBV29-1 and TRBJ2-7; 9 nucleotides agree with TRBD1. CDR1 and CDR2 (germline): SQVTM, ANQGSEA. Losses at the gene ends were 4 bases for V and 3 bases for J; bases not matched to a gene: 1. The CDR3 contains 12 residues. The CDR3 region is CSVGQGVYEQYF. DNA of the CDR3: TGCAGCGTTGGACAGGGGGTCTACGAGCAGTACTTC.

The rearrangement joins TRBV28 to TRBJ1-5, with TRBD1 matching 8 bases. CDR1 is MDHEN, CDR2 SYDVKM, per germline. V was clipped by 4 bases and J by 4 bases; unmatched bases: 9. The CDR3 extends over 16 amino acids. The CDR3 loop reads CASSSLPGQGNQPQHF. CDR3 coding DNA: TGTGCCAGCAGTTCACTACCCGGACAGGGAAATCAGCCCCAGCATTTT.

The V call is TRBV10-2, the J call TRBJ2-7; 12 bases line up with TRBD2. Unmatched junction bases numbered 9, after V lost 5 bases and J lost 1 base. Looked up from germline, CDR1 is WSHSY and CDR2 is SAAADI. The CDR3 extends over 17 amino acids. The CDR3 DNA sequence: TGCGCCAGCAGTCTGCCCCCCGGACTAGCGGGATCCTACGAGCAGTACTTC. Its protein product is CASSLPPGLAGSYEQYF.

V is TRBV27 and J is TRBJ1-2; weak D call: TRBD1 (5 bases). Germline values: CDR1 MNHEY, CDR2 SMNVEV (reference sequence). The CDR3 extends over 16 amino acids. V was shortened by 1 base and J by 4 bases, with 16 bases between the two germline ends. CDR3 loop: CASSLYSVQGGYGYTF. The CDR3 coding sequence is TGTGCCAGCAGTTTATACAGTGTTCAGGGCGGCTATGGCTACACCTTC.

The V call is TRBV7-6, the J call TRBJ1-1; D is undetermined. CDR3 length equals 12 residues. Trimming shortened V by 2 bases and J by 5 bases, and 6 bases separated the two germline ends. The germline V gene has CDR1 SGHVS and CDR2 FNYEAQ. The CDR3 is CASSLSTTEAFF. The CDR3 bases are TGTGCCAGCAGCTTAAGTACGACTGAAGCTTTCTTT.

The rearrangement links TRBV15 to TRBJ2-7, with TRBD1 matching over 9 bases. The CDR3 loop spans 15 amino acids. The V and J ends lost 4 bases and 0 bases, in that order; junction bases with no gene match: 4. Germline lookup yields CDR1 LNHNV and CDR2 YYDKDF (reference sequence). CDR3 DNA: TGTGCCACCAGCACGGGGACAGGGCCCTCCTACGAGCAGTACTTC. This gives the protein CATSTGTGPSYEQYF.

The chain couples TRBV7-8 to TRBJ2-7; D perhaps matches TRBD2 (6 bases). The CDR3 is made up of 13 amino acids. Germline assignment: CDR1 SGHVS and CDR2 FQNEAQ. V lost 5 bases and J 2 bases, leaving 10 bases between the germline ends. The CDR3 loop is CASSRESAYEQYF. CDR3 in DNA: TGTGCCAGCAGCCGGGAGTCAGCCTACGAGCAGTACTTC.

The chain uses TRBV29-1 and TRBJ2-4; tentative D call: TRBD2 (6 bases). This CDR3 has 12 residues. V lost 3 bases to trimming and J lost 5 bases, with 8 bases between them. The V gene's germline CDR1 is SQVTM and CDR2 ANQGSEA. The CDR3, as DNA: TGCAGCGTTGATCCGGGGGAAAACATTCAGTACTTC. This encodes CSVDPGENIQYF.